These 3 T cell receptor beta chains came from one sample sequenced in a study of OX40 agonist ivuxolimab in advanced cancers. The assay was immunoSEQ multiplex PCR, and TCRdb's table has in-frame clones only and misses some. The sample has around 76,000 clones; more than 80% are singletons. Sequencing used CD4+ or CD8+ T cells sorted from blood, obtained in a trial of the OX40 agonist ivuxolimab. The receptors were sampled from an adult with an advanced solid tumor such as melanoma, head and neck, liver or kidney cancer.

This clone was observed a handful of times. The chain couples TRBV5-5 to TRBJ2-7; D is ambiguous. Trimming left V 0 bases short and J 1 base short, with 8 bases between. The CDR3 totals 14 residues. Per the germline V gene, CDR1 is SGHKS and CDR2 is YYEKEE (reference sequence). In nucleotides, the CDR3 is TGTGCCAGCAGCTTGGTTGAACGGTCCTACGAGCAGTACTTC. Translated, it gives CASSLVERSYEQYF.

This chain connects TRBV6-5 to TRBJ2-3; D may be TRBD2 (5 bases). V lost 0 bases to trimming and J lost 5 bases, with 12 bases between them. CDR3 size: 15 residues. The V gene's germline CDR1 is MNHEY and CDR2 SVGAGI. This CDR3 reads CASSYSYVGRDTQYF. The CDR3 coding sequence is TGTGCCAGCAGTTACTCTTATGTGGGGAGAGATACGCAGTATTTT.

Concerning this clone itself: The identical CDR3 is also encoded by other nucleotide sequences in the sample. The chain carries TRBV6-1 and TRBJ1-1; unclear D gene. Germline V gives CDR1 MNHNS, CDR2 SASEGT. This CDR3 is 14 amino acids long. Deletions cut 4 bases from V and 4 bases from J, with 13 bases between. The CDR3 DNA reads TGTGCCAGCAGTGGTCCCGAGAAGGGCACTGAAGCTTTCTTT. Its translation: CASSGPEKGTEAFF.